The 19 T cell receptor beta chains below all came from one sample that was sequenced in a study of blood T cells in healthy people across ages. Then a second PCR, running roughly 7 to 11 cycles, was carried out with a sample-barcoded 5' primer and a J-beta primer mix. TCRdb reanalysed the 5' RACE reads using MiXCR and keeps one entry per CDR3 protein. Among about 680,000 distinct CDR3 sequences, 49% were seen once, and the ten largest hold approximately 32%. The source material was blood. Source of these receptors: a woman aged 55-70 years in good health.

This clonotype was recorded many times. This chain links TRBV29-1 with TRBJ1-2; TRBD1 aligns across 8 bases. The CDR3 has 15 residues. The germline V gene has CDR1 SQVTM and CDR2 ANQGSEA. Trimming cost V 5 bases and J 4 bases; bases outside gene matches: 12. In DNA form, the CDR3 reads TGCAGCGTTCGAGCCTCTTCGACAGGGGTCTATGGCTACACCTTC. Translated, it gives CSVRASSTGVYGYTF.

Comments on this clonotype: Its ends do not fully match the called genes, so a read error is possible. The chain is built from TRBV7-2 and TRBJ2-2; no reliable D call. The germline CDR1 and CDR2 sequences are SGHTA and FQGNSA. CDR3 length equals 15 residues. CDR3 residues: CASSLEGGYTRELFF. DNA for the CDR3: TGTGCCAGCAGCTTAGAGGGCGGATACACCCGGGAGCTGTTTTTT.

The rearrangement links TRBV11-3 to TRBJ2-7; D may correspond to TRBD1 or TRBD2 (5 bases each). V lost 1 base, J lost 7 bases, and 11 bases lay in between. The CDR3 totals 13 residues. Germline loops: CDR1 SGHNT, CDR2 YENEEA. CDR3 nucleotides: TGTGCCAGCAGCTTAGGGGGACGGAATGAGCAGTACTTC. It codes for CASSLGGRNEQYF. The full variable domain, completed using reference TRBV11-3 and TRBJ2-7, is EAGVVQSPRYKIIEKKQPVAFWCNPISGHNTLYWYLQNLGQGPELLIRYENEEAVDDSQLPKDRFSAERLKGVDSTLKIQPAELGDSAVYLCASSLGGRNEQYFGPGTRLTVT.

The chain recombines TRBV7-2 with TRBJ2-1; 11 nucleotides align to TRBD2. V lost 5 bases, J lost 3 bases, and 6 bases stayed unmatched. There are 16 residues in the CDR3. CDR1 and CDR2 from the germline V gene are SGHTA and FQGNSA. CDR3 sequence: CASSTTGTSGYNEQFF. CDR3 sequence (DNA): TGTGCCAGCAGCACCACCGGGACTAGCGGCTACAATGAGCAGTTCTTC.

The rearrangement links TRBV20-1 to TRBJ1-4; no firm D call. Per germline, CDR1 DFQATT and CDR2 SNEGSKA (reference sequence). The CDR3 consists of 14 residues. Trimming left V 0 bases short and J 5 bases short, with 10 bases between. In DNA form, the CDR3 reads TGCAGTGCTAGAGATGGCGCGGGAAATGAAAAACTGTTTTTT. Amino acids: CSARDGAGNEKLFF.

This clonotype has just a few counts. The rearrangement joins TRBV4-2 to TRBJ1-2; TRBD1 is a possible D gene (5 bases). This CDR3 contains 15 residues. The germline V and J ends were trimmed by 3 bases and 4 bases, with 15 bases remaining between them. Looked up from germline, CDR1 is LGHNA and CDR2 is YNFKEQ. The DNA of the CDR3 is TGTGCCAGCAGCCAGGAACCAGGGACCGGCTATGGCTACACCTTC. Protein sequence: CASSQEPGTGYGYTF.

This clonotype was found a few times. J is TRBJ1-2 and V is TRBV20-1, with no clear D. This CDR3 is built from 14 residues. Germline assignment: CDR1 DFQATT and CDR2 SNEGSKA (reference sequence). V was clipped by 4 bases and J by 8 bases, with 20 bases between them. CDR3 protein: CSATPGFAVGGYTF. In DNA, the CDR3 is TGCAGTGCTACCCCGGGTTTCGCCGTGGGGGGCTACACCTTC.

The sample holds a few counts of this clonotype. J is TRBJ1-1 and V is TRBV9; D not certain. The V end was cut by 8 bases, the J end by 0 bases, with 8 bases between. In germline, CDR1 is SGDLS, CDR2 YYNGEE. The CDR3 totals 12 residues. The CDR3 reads CASSRMNTEAFF. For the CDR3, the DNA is TGTGCCAGTTCCCGAATGAACACTGAAGCTTTCTTT.

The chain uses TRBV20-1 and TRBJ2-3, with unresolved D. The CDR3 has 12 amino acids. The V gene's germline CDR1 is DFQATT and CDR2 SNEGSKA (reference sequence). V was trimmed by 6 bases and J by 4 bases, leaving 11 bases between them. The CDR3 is CSATIGPDTQYF. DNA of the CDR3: TGCAGTGCCACGATAGGCCCAGATACGCAGTATTTT.

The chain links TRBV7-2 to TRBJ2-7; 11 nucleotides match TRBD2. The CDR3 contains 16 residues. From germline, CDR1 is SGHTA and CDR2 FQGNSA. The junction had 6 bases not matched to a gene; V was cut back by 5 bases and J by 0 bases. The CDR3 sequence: CASSIGTSGNSYEQYF. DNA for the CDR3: TGTGCCAGCAGCATAGGGACTAGCGGAAACTCCTACGAGCAGTACTTC.

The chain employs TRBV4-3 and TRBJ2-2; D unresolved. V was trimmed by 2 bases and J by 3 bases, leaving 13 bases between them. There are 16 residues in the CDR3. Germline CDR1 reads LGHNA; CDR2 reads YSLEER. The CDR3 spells CASSQSLRSYTGELFF. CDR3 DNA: TGCGCCAGCAGCCAAAGCTTGCGGAGCTACACCGGGGAGCTGTTTTTT.

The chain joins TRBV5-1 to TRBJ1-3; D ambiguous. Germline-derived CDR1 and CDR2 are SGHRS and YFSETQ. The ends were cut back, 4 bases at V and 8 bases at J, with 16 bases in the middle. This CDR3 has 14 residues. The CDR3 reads CASSQRTVEDTIYF. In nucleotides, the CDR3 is TGCGCCAGCAGCCAACGGACGGTCGAAGACACCATATATTTT.

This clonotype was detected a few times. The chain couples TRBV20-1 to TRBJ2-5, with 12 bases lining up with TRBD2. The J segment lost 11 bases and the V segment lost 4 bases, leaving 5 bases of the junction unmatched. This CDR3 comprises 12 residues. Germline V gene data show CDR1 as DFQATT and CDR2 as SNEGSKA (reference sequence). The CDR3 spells CSATLAGGAQYF. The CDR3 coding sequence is TGCAGTGCTACTCTAGCGGGAGGGGCGCAGTACTTC.

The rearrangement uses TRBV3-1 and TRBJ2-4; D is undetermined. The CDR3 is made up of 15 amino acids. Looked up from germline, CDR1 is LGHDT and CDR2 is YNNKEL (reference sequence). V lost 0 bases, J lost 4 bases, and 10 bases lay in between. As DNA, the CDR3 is TGTGCCAGCAGCCAAGATGGTCCGCGGAAAAACATTCAGTACTTC. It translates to CASSQDGPRKNIQYF.

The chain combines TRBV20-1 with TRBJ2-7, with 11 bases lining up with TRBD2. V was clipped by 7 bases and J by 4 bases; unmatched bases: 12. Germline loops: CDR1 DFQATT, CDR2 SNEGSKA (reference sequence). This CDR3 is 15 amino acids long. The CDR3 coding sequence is TGCAGTGTTCTAAATAGACTAGCGGGAAGGTACGAGCAGTACTTC. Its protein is CSVLNRLAGRYEQYF.

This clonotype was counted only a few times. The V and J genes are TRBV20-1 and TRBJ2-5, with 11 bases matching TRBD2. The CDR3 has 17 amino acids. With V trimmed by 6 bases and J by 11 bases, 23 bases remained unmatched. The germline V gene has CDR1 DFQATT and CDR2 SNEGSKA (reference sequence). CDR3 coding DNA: TGCAGTGCGACCGGAACGTTTAGCGGGAGGGCCTCTCGAGAGCAGTACTTC. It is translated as CSATGTFSGRASREQYF.

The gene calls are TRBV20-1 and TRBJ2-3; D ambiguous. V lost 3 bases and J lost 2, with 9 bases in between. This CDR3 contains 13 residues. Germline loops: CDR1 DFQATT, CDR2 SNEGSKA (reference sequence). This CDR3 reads CSARYPSTDTQYF. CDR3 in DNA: TGCAGTGCTAGGTATCCTTCCACAGATACGCAGTATTTT.

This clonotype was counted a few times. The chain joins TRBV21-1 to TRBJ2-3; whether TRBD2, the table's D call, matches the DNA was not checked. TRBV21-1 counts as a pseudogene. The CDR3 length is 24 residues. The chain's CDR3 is CASSQPGGDPQTGGLAGGPDTQYF. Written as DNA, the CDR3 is TGTGCCAGCAGCCAACCGGGAGGGGACCCCCAAACTGGCGGACTAGCGGGAGGGCCGGATACGCAGTATTTT.

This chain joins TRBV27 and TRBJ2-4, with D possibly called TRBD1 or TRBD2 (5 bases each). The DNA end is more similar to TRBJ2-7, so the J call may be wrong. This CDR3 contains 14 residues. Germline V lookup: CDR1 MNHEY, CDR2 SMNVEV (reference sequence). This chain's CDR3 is CASSSYPGSYEQYF. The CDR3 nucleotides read TGTGCCAGCAGTTCGTACCCAGGGAGCTACGAGCAGTACTTC.